This TCR beta chain derives from a study of response to subunit inactivated influenza vaccine. General study results and limits: The authors put forward the suggestion that each seasonal influenza vaccination may bring in only a limited number of new T cells.

This clonotype was counted between two and nine times. Its antigen is as yet unknown. One end of the junction does not line up with germline, which may come from a read error. Germline V CDR1 and CDR2: SGHAT, FQDESV (reference sequence). The CDR3 extends over 19 amino acids. TCRdb reprocessed the RT-PCR reads via MiXCR and lists one record per CDR3 protein. The data contain over 150,000 distinct CDR3 sequences, about 10% of them singletons. The material sequenced was CD8+ T cells sorted from PBMCs, taken approximately 25 months after vaccination. The sequence was obtained from a man aged 50-75 years who received an inactivated influenza vaccine. The chain has TRBV11-1 and TRBJ2-3; TRBD2 matches at 8 bases. CDR3 coding DNA: TGTGTCAGCAGCTCTCCTATCGAGGGACGGGGGGGCCCTTGGGATACGCAGTATTTT. Amino acids: CVSSSPIEGRGGPWDTQYF.